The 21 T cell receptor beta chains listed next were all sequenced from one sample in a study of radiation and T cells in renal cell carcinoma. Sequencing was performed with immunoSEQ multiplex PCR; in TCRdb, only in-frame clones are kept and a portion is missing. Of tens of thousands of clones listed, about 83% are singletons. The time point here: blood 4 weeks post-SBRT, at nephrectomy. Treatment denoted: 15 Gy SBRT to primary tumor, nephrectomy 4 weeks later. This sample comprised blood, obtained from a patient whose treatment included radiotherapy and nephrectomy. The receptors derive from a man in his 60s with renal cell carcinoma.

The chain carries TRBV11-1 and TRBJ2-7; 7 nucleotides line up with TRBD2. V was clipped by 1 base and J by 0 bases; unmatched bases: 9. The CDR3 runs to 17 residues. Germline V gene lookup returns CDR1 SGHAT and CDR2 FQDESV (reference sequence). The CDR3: CASSLGAGSGDSYEQYV. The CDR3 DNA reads TGTGCCAGCAGCTTAGGAGCGGGGAGCGGCGACTCCTACGAGCAGTACGTC.

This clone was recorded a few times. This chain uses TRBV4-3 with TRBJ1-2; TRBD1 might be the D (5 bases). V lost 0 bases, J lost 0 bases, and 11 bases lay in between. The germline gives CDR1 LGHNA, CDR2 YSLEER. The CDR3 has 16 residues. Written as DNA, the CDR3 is TGCGCCAGCAGCCAAGATACGGGGCAGGCTAACTATGGCTACACCTTC. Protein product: CASSQDTGQANYGYTF.

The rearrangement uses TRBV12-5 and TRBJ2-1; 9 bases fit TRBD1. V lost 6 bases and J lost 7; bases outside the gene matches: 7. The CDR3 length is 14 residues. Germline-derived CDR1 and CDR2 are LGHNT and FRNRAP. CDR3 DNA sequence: TGTGCTAGTGGACCGGGACAGGGTGGGAATGAGCAGTTCTTC. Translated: CASGPGQGGNEQFF.

The CDR3 is CASSSQGTNTEAFF. CDR3 nucleotides: TGTGCCAGCAGTTCTCAGGGGACGAACACTGAAGCTTTCTTT. The chain employs TRBV25-1 and TRBJ1-1, with D maybe TRBD1 (6 bases). The CDR3 extends over 14 amino acids. Trimming took off 5 bases at V and 1 base at J, with 11 bases between the two ends. The germline CDR1 and CDR2 sequences are MGHDK and SYGVNS.

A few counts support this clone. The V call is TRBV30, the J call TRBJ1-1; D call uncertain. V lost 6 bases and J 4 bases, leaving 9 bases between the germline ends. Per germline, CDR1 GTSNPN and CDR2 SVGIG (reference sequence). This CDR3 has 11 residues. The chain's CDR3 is CACLGITEAFF. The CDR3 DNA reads TGTGCCTGTCTGGGGATCACTGAAGCTTTCTTT. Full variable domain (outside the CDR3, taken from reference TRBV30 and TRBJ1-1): SQTIHQWPATLVQPVGSPLSLECTVEGTSNPNLYWYRQAAGRGLQLLFYSVGIGQISSEVPQNLSASRPQDRQFILSSKKLLLSDSGFYLCACLGITEAFFGQGTRLTVV.

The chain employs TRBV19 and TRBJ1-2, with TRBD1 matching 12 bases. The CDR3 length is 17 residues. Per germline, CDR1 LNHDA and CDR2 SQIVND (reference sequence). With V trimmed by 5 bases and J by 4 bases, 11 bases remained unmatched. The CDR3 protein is CASSHHGTGGAGYGYTF. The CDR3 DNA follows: TGTGCCAGTAGTCACCACGGGACAGGGGGCGCAGGCTATGGCTACACCTTC.

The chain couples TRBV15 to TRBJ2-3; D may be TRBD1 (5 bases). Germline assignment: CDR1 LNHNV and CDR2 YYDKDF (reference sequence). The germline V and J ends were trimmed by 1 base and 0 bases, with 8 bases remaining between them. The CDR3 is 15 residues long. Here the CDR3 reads CATSRAGISTDTQYF. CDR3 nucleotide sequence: TGTGCCACCAGCAGAGCAGGGATTAGCACAGATACGCAGTATTTT.

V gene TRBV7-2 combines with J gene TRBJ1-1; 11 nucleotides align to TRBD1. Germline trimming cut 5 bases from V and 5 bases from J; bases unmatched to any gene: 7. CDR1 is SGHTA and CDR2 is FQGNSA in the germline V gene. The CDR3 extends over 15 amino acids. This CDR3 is CASSVAGTGGTEAFF. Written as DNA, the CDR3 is TGTGCCAGCAGCGTGGCCGGGACAGGGGGAACTGAAGCTTTCTTT.

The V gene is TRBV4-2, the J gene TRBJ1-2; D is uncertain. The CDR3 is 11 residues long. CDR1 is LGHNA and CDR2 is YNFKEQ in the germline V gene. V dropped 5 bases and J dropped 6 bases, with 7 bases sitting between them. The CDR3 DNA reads TGTGCCAGCAGCTACAGAGATGGCTACACCTTC. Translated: CASSYRDGYTF.

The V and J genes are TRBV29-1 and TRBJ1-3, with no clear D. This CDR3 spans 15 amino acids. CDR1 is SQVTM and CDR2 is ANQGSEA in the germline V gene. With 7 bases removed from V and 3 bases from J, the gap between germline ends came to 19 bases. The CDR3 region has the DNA TGCAGCGCCCGCGCGGAGGGTCCGATTGGAAACACCATATATTTT. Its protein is CSARAEGPIGNTIYF.

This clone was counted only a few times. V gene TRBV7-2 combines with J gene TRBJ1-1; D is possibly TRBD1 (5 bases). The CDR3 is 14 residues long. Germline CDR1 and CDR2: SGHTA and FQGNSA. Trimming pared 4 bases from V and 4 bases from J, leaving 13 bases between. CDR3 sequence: CASSSPGARTEAFF. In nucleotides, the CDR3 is TGTGCCAGCAGCTCCCCCGGGGCCCGCACTGAAGCTTTCTTT.

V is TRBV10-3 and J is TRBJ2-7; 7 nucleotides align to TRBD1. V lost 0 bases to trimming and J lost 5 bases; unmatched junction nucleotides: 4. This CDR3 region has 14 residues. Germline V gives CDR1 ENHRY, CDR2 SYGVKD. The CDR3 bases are TGTGCCATCAGTGAGTCGACAGGGCCCCACGAGCAGTACTTC. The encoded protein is CAISESTGPHEQYF.

The CDR3 DNA reads TGCGCCAGCAGCTTTGTAGGGATGGGAGGCTACACCTTC. Translated, it gives CASSFVGMGGYTF. The chain couples TRBV5-1 to TRBJ1-2; D ambiguous. Germline V gene data show CDR1 as SGHRS and CDR2 as YFSETQ. This CDR3 spans 13 amino acids. V lost 2 bases and J lost 8, with 13 bases in between.

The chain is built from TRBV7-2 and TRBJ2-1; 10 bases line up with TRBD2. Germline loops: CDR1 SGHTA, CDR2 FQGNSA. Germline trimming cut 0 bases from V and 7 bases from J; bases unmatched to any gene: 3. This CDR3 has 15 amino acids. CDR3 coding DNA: TGTGCCAGCAGCTTAGCAGCGGGGGGGGATAATGAGCAGTTCTTC. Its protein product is CASSLAAGGDNEQFF.

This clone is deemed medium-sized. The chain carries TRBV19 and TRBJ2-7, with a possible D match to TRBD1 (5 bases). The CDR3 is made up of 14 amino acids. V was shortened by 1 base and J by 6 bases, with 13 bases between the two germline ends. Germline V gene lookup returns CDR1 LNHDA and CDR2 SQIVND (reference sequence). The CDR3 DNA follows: TGTGCCAGTAGTATAGGAGCAGGACACGGCGAGCAGTACGTC. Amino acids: CASSIGAGHGEQYV.

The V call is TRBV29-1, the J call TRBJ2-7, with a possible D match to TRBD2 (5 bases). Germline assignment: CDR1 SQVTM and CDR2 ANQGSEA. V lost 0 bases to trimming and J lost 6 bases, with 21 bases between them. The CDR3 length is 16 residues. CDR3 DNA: TGCAGCGTTGAAGATACCCTAGCCTCGCCGACTGGCGAGCAGTACGTC. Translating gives CSVEDTLASPTGEQYV.

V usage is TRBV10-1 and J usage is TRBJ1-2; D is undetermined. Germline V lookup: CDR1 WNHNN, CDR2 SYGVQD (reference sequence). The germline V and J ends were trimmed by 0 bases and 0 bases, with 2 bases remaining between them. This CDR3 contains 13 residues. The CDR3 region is CASSESPNYGYTF. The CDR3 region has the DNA TGCGCCAGCAGTGAGTCCCCTAACTATGGCTACACCTTC.

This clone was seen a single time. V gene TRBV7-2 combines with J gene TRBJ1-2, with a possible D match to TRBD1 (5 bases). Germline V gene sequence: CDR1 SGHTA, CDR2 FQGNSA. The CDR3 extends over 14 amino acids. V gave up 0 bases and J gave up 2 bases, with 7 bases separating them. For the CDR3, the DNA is TGTGCCAGCAGCTTAGCGCAGGGAAACTATGGCTACACCTTC. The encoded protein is CASSLAQGNYGYTF.

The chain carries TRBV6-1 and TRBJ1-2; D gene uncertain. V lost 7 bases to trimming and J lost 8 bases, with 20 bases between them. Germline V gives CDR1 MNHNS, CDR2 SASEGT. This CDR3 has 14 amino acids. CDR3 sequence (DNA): TGTGCCAGCAAGACCCGGACGGATCTGGGGGGCTACACCTTC. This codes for CASKTRTDLGGYTF.

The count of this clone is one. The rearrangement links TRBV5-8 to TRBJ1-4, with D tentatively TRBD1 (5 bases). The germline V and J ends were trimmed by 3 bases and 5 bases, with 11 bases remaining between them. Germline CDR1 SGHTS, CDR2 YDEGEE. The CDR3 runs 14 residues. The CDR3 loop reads CASSSAGGNEKLFF. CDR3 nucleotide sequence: TGTGCCAGCAGCTCCGCCGGGGGAAATGAAAAACTGTTTTTT. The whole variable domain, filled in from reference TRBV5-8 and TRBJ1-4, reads EAGVTQSPTHLIKTRGQQATLRCSPISGHTSVYWYQQALGLGLQFLLWYDEGEERNRGNFPPRFSGRQFPNYSSELNVNALELEDSALYLCASSSAGGNEKLFFGSGTQLSVL.

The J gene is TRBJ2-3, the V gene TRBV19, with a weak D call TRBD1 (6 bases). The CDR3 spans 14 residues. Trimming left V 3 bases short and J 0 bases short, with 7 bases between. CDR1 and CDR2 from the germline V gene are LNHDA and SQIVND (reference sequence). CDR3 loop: CASSIGQSTDTQYF. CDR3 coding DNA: TGTGCCAGTAGTATCGGACAGAGCACAGATACGCAGTATTTT.